Below, one TCR beta chain is given with its context. Its antigen is not known. This sample is drawn from a study of regulatory and conventional T cells in RAG deficiency. Study observations and caveats: Omenn patients showed >75% Treg-Tconv overlap and shorter CDR3 lengths. Compared with controls, unique Treg TCR beta sequences dropped roughly 100-fold in Omenn syndrome and CID/AS.

Conventional CD4+ T cells were sorted from blood as CD25-low CD127-high cells. Sequencing was performed with immunoSEQ multiplex PCR; in TCRdb, only in-frame clones are kept and a portion is missing. The profile covers some 21,000 clones, with more than 85% appearing a single time and roughly 0.76% taken by the ten largest. The CDR3 length is 17 residues. In germline, CDR1 is SGHRS, CDR2 YFSETQ. V shed 4 bases, J shed 4 bases, and the junction held 14 bases outside the gene matches. These data also featured in a second study, about regulatory T cells. That study adds: Amplification used 52 TRBV primers and 13 TRBJ primers. Skewed V and J usage and few unique V-J pairs marked patient repertoires, most in Tregs.

This TCR came from a human donor in good health. The sample was CD4+ T cells sorted from blood. The V call is TRBV5-1, the J call TRBJ1-3; 7 bases fit TRBD1. CDR3 DNA: TGCGCCAGCAGCCCGAGGGCGACAGGGACGATCGGAAACACCATATATTTT. This encodes CASSPRATGTIGNTIYF.